This T cell receptor (beta chain) derives from a study of cytotoxic CD8 clonotypes in ibrutinib-treated CLL. Study observations and caveats: Clonality increased at ibrutinib response and stayed stable in sustained remission. At progression, however, it fell back toward baseline. Private clonotypes, not public ones, expanded at ibrutinib response.

Germline CDR1 LGHNA, CDR2 YSLEER. The CDR3 totals 15 residues. V was cut by 1 base and J by 5 bases, with 11 bases left in between. Sequencing was designed to attain a depth spanning 1 in 200,000 to 1 in 1 million T cells. This table comes from immunoSEQ multiplex PCR, and its TCRdb copy is limited to in-frame clones, with some not included. The table has some 40,000 clones, 68% seen once. A word on this clone: No antigen is known for it.

The receptor comes from a human donor with chronic lymphocytic leukemia. Source: PBMCs, taken at disease progression, from a patient treated with ibrutinib. The chain employs TRBV4-3 and TRBJ1-4; D is unresolved. Written as DNA, the CDR3 is TGCGCCAGCAGCCAAGCCAGGACGGGGAATGAAAAACTGTTTTTT. It specifies CASSQARTGNEKLFF.